Listed here is a single T cell receptor beta chain. Its target is unknown. This sample is part of a study of OX40 agonist ivuxolimab in advanced cancers. Across the study: Intravenous ivuxolimab at 0.01 to 10 mg/kg was given to patients every 2 weeks. General study points: On average, CD8+ T cells showed a greater number of expanded clones than CD4+. Both CD4+ and CD8+ T cell populations in blood had undergone clonal expansion by week 6 at 0.1 to 3.0 mg/kg.

Blood samples were obtained at baseline, cycle 4 day 1, and cycle 7 day 1. The repertoire was sequenced with immunoSEQ multiplex PCR; TCRdb's copy has only in-frame clones and lacks some. The sample shows 15,000 to 25,000 clones, approximately 88% of them seen only once. Germline CDR1 is MDHEN and CDR2 is SYDVKM. CDR3 size: 15 residues. Trimming took 3 bases from V and 0 from J, leaving 9 bases between them. The sequenced sample was CD4+ or CD8+ T cells sorted from blood, obtained in a trial of the OX40 agonist ivuxolimab. This clonotype was obtained from an adult with an advanced solid tumor such as melanoma, head and neck, liver or kidney cancer. The J gene is TRBJ2-1, the V gene TRBV28; D remains unclear. The CDR3 here is CASSLGWSSYNEQFF. CDR3 DNA sequence: TGTGCCAGCAGTTTGGGCTGGAGCTCCTACAATGAGCAGTTCTTC. The whole variable domain, filled in from reference TRBV28 and TRBJ2-1, reads DVKVTQSSRYLVKRTGEKVFLECVQDMDHENMFWYRQDPGLGLRLIYFSYDVKMKEKGDIPEGYSVSREKKERFSLILESASTNQTSMYLCASSLGWSSYNEQFFGPGTRLTVL.